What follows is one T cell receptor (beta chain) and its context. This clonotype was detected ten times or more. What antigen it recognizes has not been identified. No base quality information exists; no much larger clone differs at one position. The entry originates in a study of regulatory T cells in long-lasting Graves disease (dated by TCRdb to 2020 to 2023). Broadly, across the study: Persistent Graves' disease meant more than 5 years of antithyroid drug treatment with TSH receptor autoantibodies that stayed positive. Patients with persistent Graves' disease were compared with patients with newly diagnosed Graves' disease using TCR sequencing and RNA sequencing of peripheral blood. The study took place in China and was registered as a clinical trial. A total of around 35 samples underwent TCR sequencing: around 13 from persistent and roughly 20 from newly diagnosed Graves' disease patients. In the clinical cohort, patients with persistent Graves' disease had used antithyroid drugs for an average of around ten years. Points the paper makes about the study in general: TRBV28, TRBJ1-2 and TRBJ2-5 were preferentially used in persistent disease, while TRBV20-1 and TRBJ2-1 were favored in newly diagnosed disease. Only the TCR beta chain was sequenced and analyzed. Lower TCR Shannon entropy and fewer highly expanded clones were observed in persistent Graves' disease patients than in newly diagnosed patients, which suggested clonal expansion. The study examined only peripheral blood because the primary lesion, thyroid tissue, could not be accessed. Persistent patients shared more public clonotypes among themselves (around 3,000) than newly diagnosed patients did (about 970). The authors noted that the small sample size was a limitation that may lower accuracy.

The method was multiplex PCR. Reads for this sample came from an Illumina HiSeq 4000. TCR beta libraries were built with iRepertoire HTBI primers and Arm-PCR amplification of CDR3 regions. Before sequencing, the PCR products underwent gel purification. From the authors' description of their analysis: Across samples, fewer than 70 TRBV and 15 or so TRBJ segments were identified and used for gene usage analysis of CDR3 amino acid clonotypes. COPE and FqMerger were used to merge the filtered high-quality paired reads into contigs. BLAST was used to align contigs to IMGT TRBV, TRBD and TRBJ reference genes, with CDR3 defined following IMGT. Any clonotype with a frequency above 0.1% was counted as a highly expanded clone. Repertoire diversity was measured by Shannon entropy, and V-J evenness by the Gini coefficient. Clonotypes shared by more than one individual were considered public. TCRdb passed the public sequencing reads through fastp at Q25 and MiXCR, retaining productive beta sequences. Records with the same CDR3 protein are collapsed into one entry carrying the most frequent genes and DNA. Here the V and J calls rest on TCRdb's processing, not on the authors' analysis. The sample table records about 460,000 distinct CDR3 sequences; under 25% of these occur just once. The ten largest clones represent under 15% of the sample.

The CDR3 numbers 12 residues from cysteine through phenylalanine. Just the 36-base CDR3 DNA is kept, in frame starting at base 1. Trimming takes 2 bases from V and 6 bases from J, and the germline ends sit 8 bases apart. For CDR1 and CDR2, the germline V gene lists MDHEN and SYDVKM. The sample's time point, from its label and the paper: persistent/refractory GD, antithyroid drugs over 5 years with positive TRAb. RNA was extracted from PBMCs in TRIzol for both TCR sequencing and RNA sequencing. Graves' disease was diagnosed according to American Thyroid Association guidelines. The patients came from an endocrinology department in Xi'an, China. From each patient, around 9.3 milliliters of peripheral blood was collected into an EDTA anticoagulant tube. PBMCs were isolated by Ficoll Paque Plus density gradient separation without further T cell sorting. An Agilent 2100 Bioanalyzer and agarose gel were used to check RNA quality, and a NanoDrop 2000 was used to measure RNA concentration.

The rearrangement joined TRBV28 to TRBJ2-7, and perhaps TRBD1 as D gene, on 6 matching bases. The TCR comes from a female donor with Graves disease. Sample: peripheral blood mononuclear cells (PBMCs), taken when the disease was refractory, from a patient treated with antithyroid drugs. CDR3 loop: CASSLQGREQYF. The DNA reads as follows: TGTGCCAGCAGTTTACAGGGGCGCGAGCAGTACTTC.